These 19 T cell receptor beta chains share one sample of origin, sequenced in a study of regulatory T cells in long-lasting Graves disease. Time point of the sample: persistent/refractory GD, antithyroid drugs over 5 years with positive TRAb. RNA extracted from PBMCs served as the sequencing template. Both iRepertoire HTBI primers and Arm-PCR of CDR3 regions were used to build the TCR beta libraries. TCRdb itself ran the multiplex PCR reads through MiXCR, one entry per CDR3 protein. The sample shows roughly 430,000 distinct CDR3 sequences, around 20% of them seen only once. The sequences come from peripheral blood mononuclear cells (PBMCs), collected when the disease was refractory, from a patient treated with antithyroid drugs. Receptor source: a female donor with Graves disease.

This clonotype was detected a few times. The rearrangement joins TRBV28 to TRBJ2-2; 8 bases fit TRBD2. In germline, CDR1 is MDHEN, CDR2 SYDVKM. This CDR3 is built from 17 residues. V gave up 10 bases and J gave up 0 bases; unmatched junction bases: 13. CDR3 nucleotides: TGTGCCACAACCAGAACGGGGGGGACCACGAACACCGGGGAGCTGTTTTTT. This sequence encodes CATTRTGGTTNTGELFF. The variable domain in full, completed from reference TRBV28 and TRBJ2-2, reads DVKVTQSSRYLVKRTGEKVFLECVQDMDHENMFWYRQDPGLGLRLIYFSYDVKMKEKGDIPEGYSVSREKKERFSLILESASTNQTSMYLCATTRTGGTTNTGELFFGEGSRLTVL.

The chain recombines TRBV28 with TRBJ1-1; D is possibly TRBD1 (6 bases). Trimming left V 4 bases short and J 0 bases short, with 12 bases between. Germline V lookup: CDR1 MDHEN, CDR2 SYDVKM. CDR3 length: 15 residues. This CDR3 is CASSWGAGLNTEAFF. CDR3 sequence (DNA): TGTGCCAGCAGTTGGGGGGCTGGGTTGAACACTGAAGCTTTCTTT.

This clonotype was seen repeatedly, ten times or more. This rearrangement joins TRBV7-8 to TRBJ2-7; D is perhaps TRBD2 (6 bases). Germline loops: CDR1 SGHVS, CDR2 FQNEAQ. The CDR3 loop spans 15 amino acids. Deletions cut 3 bases from V and 5 bases from J, with 17 bases between. The CDR3 region is CASSFRQPGVDEQYF. CDR3 sequence (DNA): TGTGCCAGCAGCTTCCGACAACCGGGAGTCGACGAGCAGTACTTC.

The sample holds many counts of this clonotype. This chain links TRBV2 with TRBJ2-2, with D perhaps assigned TRBD1 or TRBD2 (6 bases each). Germline CDR1 is SNHLY and CDR2 is FYNNEI. V was shortened by 7 bases and J by 4 bases, with 13 bases between the two germline ends. This CDR3 spans 14 amino acids. DNA for the CDR3: TGTGCCAGCACAGGGGAGGCGGGCACCGGGGAGCTGTTTTTT. This codes for CASTGEAGTGELFF.

At least ten counts were recorded for this clonotype. The chain employs TRBV2 and TRBJ2-5; 7 bases align to TRBD2. The CDR3 totals 12 residues. Germline lookup yields CDR1 SNHLY and CDR2 FYNNEI. Unmatched junction bases numbered 2, after V lost 9 bases and J lost 1 base. The CDR3 DNA is TGTGCCAGGAGGACTAGCCAAGAGACCCAGTACTTC. Translated: CARRTSQETQYF. Looking up the rest from reference TRBV2 and TRBJ2-5 gives the full variable domain: EPEVTQTPSHQVTQMGQEVILRCVPISNHLYFYWYRQILGQKVEFLVSFYNNEISEKSEIFDDQFSVERPDGSNFTLKIRSTKLEDSAMYFCARRTSQETQYFGPGTRLLVL.

This clonotype was detected a few times. The rearrangement links TRBV20-1 to TRBJ2-7, with 13 bases matching TRBD2. Germline V gene sequence: CDR1 DFQATT, CDR2 SNEGSKA (reference sequence). Germline trimming cut 0 bases from V and 6 bases from J; bases unmatched to any gene: 14. This CDR3 region has 18 residues. CDR3 region: CSAREPGLAGFRLGEQYF. Here the CDR3 DNA reads TGCAGTGCTAGAGAGCCGGGACTAGCGGGATTTCGACTCGGCGAGCAGTACTTC.

The chain links TRBV6-2 or TRBV6-3 to TRBJ2-1; D remains ambiguous. Germline CDR1 MNHEY, CDR2 SVGEGT. The CDR3 covers 11 residues. V gave up 5 bases and J gave up 8 bases, with 7 bases separating them. CDR3: CASSEEHEQFF. CDR3 nucleotide sequence: TGTGCCAGCAGTGAGGAACATGAGCAGTTCTTC.

Many counts were recorded for this clonotype. CDR3 loop: CASSPLRAGNQETQYF. DNA of the CDR3: TGCGCCAGCAGCCCCCTCCGGGCGGGAAACCAAGAGACCCAGTACTTC. V is TRBV5-1 and J is TRBJ2-5, with D perhaps TRBD2 (6 bases). This CDR3 has 16 residues. V was shortened by 4 bases and J by 0 bases, with 16 bases between the two germline ends. CDR1 is SGHRS and CDR2 is YFSETQ in the germline V gene.

At least ten counts were recorded for this clonotype. V and J are TRBV6-1 and TRBJ1-1; D not certain. Trimming shortened V by 5 bases and J by 1 base, and 8 bases separated the two germline ends. The germline V gene has CDR1 MNHNS and CDR2 SASEGT. The CDR3 runs to 13 residues. CDR3 DNA: TGTGCCAGCAGTACAAACAGGAACACTGAAGCTTTCTTT. Amino acids: CASSTNRNTEAFF.

Points on this clonotype: No conserved phenylalanine or tryptophan ends this CDR3, so it is likely a read error. J is TRBJ1-4 and V is TRBV20-1; maybe TRBD1 (5 bases). Trimming took 7 bases from V and 3 from J, leaving 12 bases between them. CDR3 length: 13 residues. Germline loops: CDR1 DFQATT, CDR2 SNEGSKA (reference sequence). The CDR3 protein is CSGRRGPNEKLFL. Written as DNA, the CDR3 is TGCAGTGGGCGGAGGGGACCTAATGAAAAACTGTTTCTT.

This clonotype has at least ten counts. J is TRBJ2-7 and V is TRBV7-9, with a tentative D call TRBD1 (5 bases). With 0 bases removed from V and 5 bases from J, the gap between germline ends came to 17 bases. CDR3 size: 16 residues. Germline lookup yields CDR1 SEHNR and CDR2 FQNEAQ (reference sequence). CDR3 in DNA: TGTGCCAGCAGCTTAGCCTCAGGGCAGGGTGTCGACGAGCAGTACTTC. Protein product: CASSLASGQGVDEQYF.

This clonotype was seen many times. The chain links TRBV29-1 to TRBJ2-7; the match to TRBD2 covers 14 bases. J was trimmed by 1 base and V by 5 bases; bases with no gene match: 7. The CDR3 loop spans 16 amino acids. Germline V lookup: CDR1 SQVTM, CDR2 ANQGSEA. Written as DNA, the CDR3 is TGCAGCGTTCATTACAGGACTAGCGGGAGGTCCTACGAGCAGTACTTC. This encodes CSVHYRTSGRSYEQYF.

Points on this clonotype: A much larger clone is a single base away; this may be a read error. The CDR3 does not end in the conserved phenylalanine or tryptophan, so this is likely a read error. The chain combines TRBV6-5 with TRBJ2-5; 9 bases fit TRBD2. Trimming at V came to 0 bases and at J to 3 bases, leaving 5 bases not matched to a gene. The CDR3 runs 16 residues. Looked up from germline, CDR1 is MNHEY and CDR2 is SVGAGI. In nucleotides, the CDR3 is TGTGCCAGCAGTTACTCGAAATTAGCGGGAGAAGAGACCCAGTACCTC. Protein sequence: CASSYSKLAGEETQYL.

The V gene is TRBV30, the J gene TRBJ2-2, with 11 bases fitting TRBD2. The trim removed 2 bases at V and 5 bases at J, leaving 4 bases unmatched. Germline V gene data show CDR1 as GTSNPN and CDR2 as SVGIG (reference sequence). The CDR3 is 15 residues long. The CDR3 DNA reads as TGTGCCTGGAGTATCCGACTAGCGGGAACCGGGGAGCTGTTTTTT. Translating gives CAWSIRLAGTGELFF.

In this sample, this clonotype turned up a few times. V gene TRBV5-1 combines with J gene TRBJ2-1; D is unresolved. V lost 4 bases and J lost 6, with 17 bases in between. Germline CDR1 reads SGHRS; CDR2 reads YFSETQ. There are 15 residues in the CDR3. The CDR3: CASSIGPDGSNEQFF. CDR3 in DNA: TGCGCCAGCAGCATTGGCCCCGACGGCTCCAATGAGCAGTTCTTC.

For the CDR3, the DNA is TGTGCCAGCAGCGGAACAGGGAACCGGCCCCAGCATTTT. This translates into CASSGTGNRPQHF. The chain carries TRBV6-1 and TRBJ1-5; perhaps TRBD1 as D (6 bases). The germline V gene encodes CDR1 MNHNS and CDR2 SASEGT. The V end was cut by 6 bases, the J end by 9 bases, with 15 bases between. This CDR3 region has 13 residues.

This clonotype was detected ten times or more. The J gene is TRBJ2-5, the V gene TRBV27; 11 bases match TRBD2. Unmatched junction bases numbered 9, after V lost 11 bases and J lost 1 base. Germline CDR1 and CDR2: MNHEY and SMNVEV (reference sequence). This CDR3 has 15 amino acids. CDR3 protein: CASSPGLAVQETQYF. CDR3 nucleotide sequence: TGTGCCTCCTCTCCGGGACTAGCGGTCCAAGAGACCCAGTACTTC.

Regarding this clonotype: A much larger clone differs by one base, so this may be a read error. This CDR3 fails to terminate in the conserved phenylalanine or tryptophan, so it likely reflects a read error. The chain recombines TRBV10-2 with TRBJ1-4; possible D gene TRBD1, 5 bases. CDR3 length: 16 residues. V was clipped by 6 bases and J by 0 bases, with 14 bases between them. Germline values: CDR1 WSHSY, CDR2 SAAADI. DNA of the CDR3: TGCGCCAGCAGGGACGACAGACTTGCAACTAATGAAAAACTGTTTCTT. This codes for CASRDDRLATNEKLFL.

This clonotype was seen repeatedly, ten times or more. The chain is built from TRBV6-1 and TRBJ1-4, with D perhaps TRBD1 (5 bases). V was clipped by 6 bases and J by 4 bases, with 9 bases between them. Germline CDR1 is MNHNS and CDR2 is SASEGT. The CDR3 length is 13 residues. DNA for the CDR3: TGTGCCAGCAGCGGGACCGTTAATGAAAAACTGTTTTTT. Amino acids: CASSGTVNEKLFF.